This TCR beta chain was captured by sequencing in a study of CD8+CD57+ T cells in acquired aplastic anemia. For CDR3 and TCR beta VDJ profiling, genomic DNA was the template used. TCRdb reanalysed the reads using MiXCR and keeps one entry per CDR3 protein. Here the sample spans 400,000 to 450,000 distinct CDR3 sequences, roughly 64% being singletons. This clonotype appeared a single time. Sequencing input: sorted CD4+, CD8+, or CD8+CD57+ T cells (not recorded which) from PBMCs. The sequence was obtained from a human donor in good health, serving as a control.

CDR3 residues: CASSTLQSNQPQDFGV. The CDR3, as DNA: TGTGCCAGTAGTACCCTACAAAGCAATCAGCCCCAGGATTTTGGTGTC. The chain employs TRBV19 and TRBJ2-7; the D is unclear. Germline V gives CDR1 LNHDA, CDR2 SQIVND (reference sequence). CDR3 length: 16 amino acids.